Below, one TCR beta chain is given with its context. Its cognate antigen is unknown. This record belongs to a study of Ad26.COV2.S vaccination and SARS-CoV-2 variants. Sequencing used immunoSEQ multiplex PCR; TCRdb keeps in-frame clones, though not all of them. This table holds around 340,000 clones, roughly 89% found once. General observations from the study: Measures of TCR breadth and depth may have fallen short of total T cell responses. Vaccinees showed greater spike-specific TCR breadth than placebo recipients.

The treatment was: around 19 received Ad26.COV2.S at low or high dose, single or two shots; 5 received placebo; per-sample allocation not given. Samples were taken on day 63 after the first vaccine or placebo injection. CDR3 length: 18 amino acids. Deletions cut 1 base from V and 4 bases from J, with 21 bases between. The germline V gene has CDR1 LNHDA and CDR2 SQIVND (reference sequence). The clonotype was recovered from a person aged 18-65 years who received the Ad26.COV2.S COVID-19 vaccine or a placebo. The chain recombines TRBV19 with TRBJ2-3; possibly TRBD1 for D (6 bases). The sample here was peripheral blood, taken in a trial of Ad26.COV2.S vaccine versus placebo. CDR3 amino acids: CASSIGPSEGVIADTQYF. In DNA form, the CDR3 reads TGTGCCAGTAGTATAGGCCCCTCTGAGGGGGTGATTGCAGATACGCAGTATTTT.